This entry lists 20 T cell receptor beta chains sequenced from one sample in a study of shared clonotypes between healthy human individuals. This table comes from immunoSEQ multiplex PCR, and its TCRdb copy is limited to in-frame clones, with some not included. The table has fewer than 1.8 million clones, approximately 98.5% seen once. The sequencing sample was made of naive CD4+ T cells sorted from blood. This sample's subset: CD45RA+ positively selected. These receptors were collected from a young man in good health.

CDR3 DNA: TGTGCCAGCAGCTTTCCACTAGCGGGAGGAGGGCAGTACTTC. Amino acid sequence: CASSFPLAGGGQYF. The genes are TRBV7-9 and TRBJ2-7; 12 bases fit TRBD2. This CDR3 contains 14 residues. With 3 bases clipped from V and 9 bases from J, the junction kept 6 bases outside the gene matches. The germline V gene has CDR1 SEHNR and CDR2 FQNEAQ (reference sequence).

J is TRBJ2-5 and V is TRBV5-8; 11 bases fit TRBD2. Germline-derived CDR1 and CDR2 are SGHTS and YDEGEE. The junction had 10 bases not matched to a gene; V was cut back by 4 bases and J by 5 bases. CDR3 length: 16 residues. The CDR3 loop reads CASSHGLAGRGETQYF. CDR3 bases: TGTGCCAGCAGCCACGGACTAGCGGGTCGAGGGGAGACCCAGTACTTC.

The chain combines TRBV19 with TRBJ2-3; TRBD2 is a possible D gene (5 bases). Per germline, CDR1 LNHDA and CDR2 SQIVND (reference sequence). V lost 9 bases, J lost 2 bases, and 12 bases lay in between. This CDR3 is built from 13 residues. Here the CDR3 reads CASGDQHTDTQYF. The DNA of the CDR3 is TGTGCCAGCGGGGATCAACACACAGATACGCAGTATTTT.

The chain employs TRBV29-1 and TRBJ2-3; the D gene is possibly TRBD1 (6 bases). In germline, CDR1 is SQVTM, CDR2 ANQGSEA. This CDR3 has 13 residues. V was cut by 3 bases and J by 5 bases, with 12 bases left in between. The CDR3 DNA reads as TGCAGCGTTGAGAACAGGGTGGGAGATACGCAGTATTTT. Protein: CSVENRVGDTQYF.

Here the CDR3 DNA reads TGCGCCAGCAGCCAAGATTGGGTCTACAATGAGCAGTTCTTC. Protein sequence: CASSQDWVYNEQFF. The chain links TRBV4-3 to TRBJ2-1; the D is unclear. V lost 0 bases and J lost 3, with 6 bases in between. Germline lookup yields CDR1 LGHNA and CDR2 YSLEER. The CDR3 spans 14 residues.

This chain connects TRBV5-1 to TRBJ2-4; 11 bases are shared with TRBD2. Germline V CDR1 and CDR2: SGHRS, YFSETQ. The V segment lost 3 bases and the J segment 0 bases; nucleotides outside the gene matches: 11. The CDR3 consists of 19 residues. CDR3 amino acids: CASSSGLAVHTLAKNIQYF. CDR3 DNA sequence: TGCGCCAGCAGCTCGGGACTAGCGGTTCATACTCTAGCCAAAAACATTCAGTACTTC.

The chain joins TRBV15 to TRBJ1-1; D is ambiguous. V lost 1 base and J lost 3, with 12 bases in between. Germline CDR1 reads LNHNV; CDR2 reads YYDKDF (reference sequence). The CDR3 covers 15 residues. The DNA for the CDR3 is TGTGCCACCAGCAGAGTAGCGGGGTTGGACACTGAAGCTTTCTTT. This translates into CATSRVAGLDTEAFF.

V gene TRBV7-6 combines with J gene TRBJ2-1; D perhaps matches TRBD2 (6 bases). V lost 8 bases and J 4 bases, leaving 15 bases between the germline ends. This CDR3 spans 14 amino acids. Germline lookup yields CDR1 SGHVS and CDR2 FNYEAQ. CDR3 in amino acids: CASGRDWQYNEQFF. The CDR3, as DNA: TGTGCCAGCGGCCGGGACTGGCAATACAATGAGCAGTTCTTC.

The chain recombines TRBV5-1 with TRBJ1-4, with a tentative D call TRBD1 (6 bases). Germline V CDR1 and CDR2: SGHRS, YFSETQ. Trimming cost V 4 bases and J 3 bases, with 10 bases left between them. CDR3 size: 14 residues. CDR3 protein: CASSIRGPNEKLFF. In DNA, the CDR3 is TGCGCCAGCAGCATCAGGGGCCCTAATGAAAAACTGTTTTTT.

The chain links TRBV4-3 to TRBJ1-2; 9 positions match TRBD1. The CDR3 extends over 14 amino acids. The V segment lost 6 bases and the J segment 0 bases; nucleotides outside the gene matches: 2. Germline CDR1 reads LGHNA; CDR2 reads YSLEER. The DNA of the CDR3 is TGCGCCAGCAGGGACAGGGGAACTAACTATGGCTACACCTTC. Its translation is CASRDRGTNYGYTF.

V and J are TRBV2 and TRBJ2-7; D tentatively reads TRBD1 or TRBD2 (5 bases each). CDR1 is SNHLY and CDR2 is FYNNEI in the germline V gene. The V end was cut by 6 bases, the J end by 2 bases, with 11 bases between. The CDR3 covers 13 residues. The DNA for the CDR3 is TGTGCCAGCAGGGGGGACGCCGCCTACGAGCAGTACTTC. Its protein product is CASRGDAAYEQYF.

J is TRBJ1-1 and V is TRBV7-2; D is unresolved. There are 14 residues in the CDR3. The germline V gene has CDR1 SGHTA and CDR2 FQGNSA. The ends were cut back, 0 bases at V and 1 base at J, with 6 bases in the middle. CDR3 sequence: CASSLALPNTEAFF. Written as DNA, the CDR3 is TGTGCCAGCAGCTTAGCGCTTCCGAACACTGAAGCTTTCTTT.

Details on this clone: Distinct nucleotide sequences in the sample also encode this CDR3. This sequence joins TRBV7-9 and TRBJ2-1; TRBD2 matches 13 bases. J gave up 7 bases and V 4 bases, and 1 base lay outside the gene matches. Germline V gene lookup returns CDR1 SEHNR and CDR2 FQNEAQ (reference sequence). CDR3 length: 14 amino acids. The chain's CDR3 is CASSWGLAGNEQFF. The DNA of the CDR3 is TGTGCCAGCAGCTGGGGACTAGCGGGGAATGAGCAGTTCTTC.

CDR3 in amino acids: CSVMASGSFETQYF. The CDR3 nucleotides read TGCAGCGTAATGGCTAGCGGGAGTTTCGAGACCCAGTACTTC. V usage is TRBV29-1 and J usage is TRBJ2-5; 10 nucleotides line up with TRBD2. Germline CDR1 is SQVTM and CDR2 is ANQGSEA. This CDR3 comprises 14 residues. Trimming removed 6 bases from V and 5 bases from J; junction bases left unmatched: 9.

V gene TRBV7-9 combines with J gene TRBJ2-6, with D possibly being TRBD1 or TRBD2 (5 bases each). The CDR3 has 17 residues. Germline CDR1 and CDR2: SEHNR and FQNEAQ (reference sequence). V dropped 1 base and J dropped 2 bases, with 12 bases sitting between them. The CDR3 loop reads CASSLGDHSTGANVLTF. CDR3 nucleotides: TGTGCCAGCAGCTTAGGGGACCACTCCACTGGGGCCAACGTCCTGACTTTC.

V usage is TRBV9 and J usage is TRBJ2-1; D is undetermined. The CDR3 runs to 14 residues. Germline loops: CDR1 SGDLS, CDR2 YYNGEE. Trimming removed 0 bases from V and 5 bases from J, with 9 bases in between. DNA for the CDR3: TGTGCCAGCAGCGTAGAAGCCAATAACAATGAGCAGTTCTTC. It encodes CASSVEANNNEQFF. Using reference TRBV9 and TRBJ2-1 for the parts outside the CDR3, the full variable domain is DSGVTQTPKHLITATGQRVTLRCSPRSGDLSVYWYQQSLDQGLQFLIQYYNGEERAKGNILERFSAQQFPDLHSELNLSSLELGDSALYFCASSVEANNNEQFFGPGTRLTVL.

The chain employs TRBV7-9 and TRBJ2-1, with 8 bases matching TRBD2. J was trimmed by 7 bases and V by 1 base; bases with no gene match: 6. CDR1 and CDR2 (germline): SEHNR, FQNEAQ (reference sequence). The CDR3 sequence is 15 residues long. The CDR3 region is CASSLGFGGVNEQFF. The CDR3 DNA reads as TGTGCCAGCAGCTTAGGTTTCGGGGGGGTGAATGAGCAGTTCTTC.

This clone was seen only once. The chain carries TRBV6-1 and TRBJ1-3; 8 nucleotides agree with TRBD1. The CDR3 runs 13 residues. CDR1 and CDR2 from the germline V gene are MNHNS and SASEGT. Trimming removed 8 bases from V and 4 bases from J; junction bases left unmatched: 4. The CDR3, as DNA: TGTGCCAGCCGGACAGGGCCCGGAAACACCATATATTTT. It is translated as CASRTGPGNTIYF.

As to this clone: Other DNA sequences from this sample encode an identical CDR3 as well. The chain joins TRBV5-4 to TRBJ2-7, with a weak D call TRBD1 (5 bases). The CDR3 runs to 13 residues. The germline gives CDR1 SGHNT, CDR2 YYREEE (reference sequence). V lost 1 base, J lost 3 bases, and 8 bases lay in between. This CDR3 is CASSLRTNYEQYF. CDR3 sequence (DNA): TGTGCCAGCAGCTTGCGGACAAACTACGAGCAGTACTTC.

J is TRBJ2-3 and V is TRBV29-1, with D perhaps matching TRBD2 (6 bases). Trimming took 4 bases from V and 4 from J, leaving 15 bases between them. This CDR3 has 14 amino acids. CDR1 is SQVTM, CDR2 ANQGSEA, per germline. CDR3 nucleotides: TGCAGCGTTGGTGGCGGAGGGGTAGCAGATACGCAGTATTTT. This encodes CSVGGGGVADTQYF.